These 20 T cell receptor beta chains were all obtained from the same sample, sequenced in a study of shared clonotypes between healthy human individuals. TCRdb keeps only in-frame clones here, not all; method: immunoSEQ multiplex PCR. The repertoire holds 2,100,000 or so clones, with 90% to 96% as singletons. The sequencing input was naive CD4+ T cells sorted from blood. As for subset: CD45RA+ positively selected. These receptors originate from a man in his late teens or twenties in good health.

This chain connects TRBV30 to TRBJ1-1; D ambiguous. V was pared by 6 bases and J by 3 bases, with 14 bases between. The CDR3 runs to 13 residues. Germline-derived CDR1 and CDR2 are GTSNPN and SVGIG (reference sequence). The DNA for the CDR3 is TGTGCCTGTCCAGGAAATCGGGACACTGAAGCTTTCTTT. Its translation is CACPGNRDTEAFF.

The J gene is TRBJ2-1, the V gene TRBV10-3; TRBD1 aligns across 8 bases. CDR3 length: 17 amino acids. J lost 4 bases, V lost 10 bases, and 18 bases had no gene match. Germline V gives CDR1 ENHRY, CDR2 SYGVKD. CDR3 in amino acids: CATTRQTGAGIYNEQFF. The CDR3 DNA reads as TGTGCCACCACCCGGCAGACAGGGGCGGGTATATACAATGAGCAGTTCTTC.

Note on this clone: The sample holds other DNA sequences that translate to the same CDR3. The chain employs TRBV7-2 and TRBJ2-5; 7 bases match TRBD2. Germline V gene data show CDR1 as SGHTA and CDR2 as FQGNSA. CDR3 size: 15 residues. With 1 base clipped from V and 1 base from J, the junction kept 3 bases outside the gene matches. This CDR3 reads CASSLGLAAQETQYF. The CDR3 DNA reads TGTGCCAGCAGCTTAGGGCTAGCGGCCCAAGAGACCCAGTACTTC.

The chain combines TRBV5-1 with TRBJ2-1; 9 nucleotides agree with TRBD2. Trimming removed 4 bases from V and 7 bases from J; junction bases left unmatched: 12. Germline V lookup: CDR1 SGHRS, CDR2 YFSETQ. This CDR3 is built from 16 residues. CDR3 in amino acids: CASSRAGTSQRNEQFF. The CDR3, as DNA: TGCGCCAGCAGCAGGGCTGGGACTAGCCAACGAAATGAGCAGTTCTTC.

To note about this clone: The sample holds other DNA sequences that translate to the same CDR3. The rearrangement uses TRBV7-9 and TRBJ1-3; D is possibly TRBD1 (5 bases). V was clipped by 0 bases and J by 0 bases, with 6 bases between them. The V gene's germline CDR1 is SEHNR and CDR2 FQNEAQ (reference sequence). This CDR3 region has 15 residues. The CDR3 DNA follows: TGTGCCAGCAGCTTAGCTGGGGGCTCTGGAAACACCATATATTTT. Translation gives CASSLAGGSGNTIYF.

This clone was seen just once. This chain links TRBV9 with TRBJ2-5; no clear D. The V and J ends lost 4 bases and 2 bases respectively, with 9 bases between them. The CDR3 extends over 13 amino acids. Germline V gene data show CDR1 as SGDLS and CDR2 as YYNGEE. The CDR3 DNA reads as TGTGCCAGCAGCCCCTCCAGGCAAGAGACCCAGTACTTC. Amino acid sequence: CASSPSRQETQYF.

The chain links TRBV6-5 to TRBJ1-1; D gene uncertain. The germline CDR1 and CDR2 sequences are MNHEY and SVGAGI. Trimming took 7 bases from V and 1 from J, leaving 10 bases between them. The CDR3 spans 13 residues. The CDR3 loop reads CASTRAGNTEAFF. CDR3 bases: TGTGCCAGCACCCGTGCGGGGAACACTGAAGCTTTCTTT.

The DNA of the CDR3 is TGTGCCAGCAGTTTACGCGGGTTGGACCAGCCCCAGCATTTT. Amino acid sequence: CASSLRGLDQPQHF. J is TRBJ1-5 and V is TRBV27, with no clear D. The CDR3 totals 14 residues. V was pared by 2 bases and J by 7 bases, with 12 bases between. Germline loops: CDR1 MNHEY, CDR2 SMNVEV (reference sequence).

This clone was found once. The chain is built from TRBV6-1 and TRBJ2-7; a possible D gene is TRBD2 (6 bases). The V gene lost 2 bases and the J gene lost 5 bases, with 16 bases spanning the gap. From germline, CDR1 is MNHNS and CDR2 SASEGT. The CDR3 totals 15 residues. The CDR3 bases are TGTGCCAGCAGTGAACCCGGGACTCCCCGTCACGAGCAGTACTTC. Translation: CASSEPGTPRHEQYF.

The V and J genes are TRBV20-1 and TRBJ1-2; D remains ambiguous. The CDR3 totals 9 residues. V was trimmed by 7 bases and J by 8 bases, leaving 8 bases between them. Germline CDR1 reads DFQATT; CDR2 reads SNEGSKA (reference sequence). The CDR3 DNA reads TGCAGTGGGGAGTTCGGCTACACCTTC. Residues: CSGEFGYTF.

The rearrangement joins TRBV2 to TRBJ1-2; no reliable D call. This CDR3 is built from 12 residues. The V end was cut by 1 base, the J end by 5 bases, with 5 bases between. Per germline, CDR1 SNHLY and CDR2 FYNNEI. In DNA, the CDR3 is TGTGCCAGCAGTGAAGGGTGGTATGGCTACACCTTC. This gives the protein CASSEGWYGYTF.

The CDR3 loop is CASRGRDRSYNEQFF. CDR3 in DNA: TGTGCCAGCAGGGGCCGGGACAGATCCTACAATGAGCAGTTCTTC. The chain joins TRBV28 to TRBJ2-1; TRBD1 aligns across 7 bases. The CDR3 length is 15 residues. Per the germline V gene, CDR1 is MDHEN and CDR2 is SYDVKM. V was pared by 6 bases and J by 1 base, with 6 bases of the junction left unmatched.

The rearrangement links TRBV7-8 to TRBJ2-3, with 8 bases identical to TRBD2. CDR1 is SGHVS, CDR2 FQNEAQ, per germline. This CDR3 comprises 16 residues. The trim removed 6 bases at V and 2 bases at J, leaving 10 bases unmatched. The CDR3 DNA reads as TGTGCCAGCAGACGGGAGGGCGTTCGCTCCACAGATACGCAGTATTTT. It encodes CASRREGVRSTDTQYF.

The V and J genes are TRBV9 and TRBJ1-1; D gene ambiguous. The germline V and J ends were trimmed by 0 bases and 2 bases, with 8 bases remaining between them. This CDR3 has 14 residues. The germline CDR1 and CDR2 sequences are SGDLS and YYNGEE. CDR3 in amino acids: CASSVGTINTEAFF. Written as DNA, the CDR3 is TGTGCCAGCAGCGTAGGGACGATAAACACTGAAGCTTTCTTT.

The rearrangement joins TRBV5-4 to TRBJ2-2; a possible D gene is TRBD1 (6 bases). Germline CDR1 is SGHNT and CDR2 is YYREEE (reference sequence). Trimming left V 1 base short and J 0 bases short, with 10 bases between. The CDR3 runs 16 residues. Written as DNA, the CDR3 is TGTGCCAGCAGCTTGTATCCAGGGGCGAACACCGGGGAGCTGTTTTTT. This sequence encodes CASSLYPGANTGELFF.

The chain carries TRBV28 and TRBJ1-5, with D tentatively TRBD1 (5 bases). The CDR3 length is 15 residues. V lost 7 bases to trimming and J lost 4 bases, with 17 bases between them. From germline, CDR1 is MDHEN and CDR2 SYDVKM. The CDR3 nucleotides are TGTGCCAGCACCCCTGGCGGGGGGAAGAATCAGCCCCAGCATTTT. This encodes CASTPGGGKNQPQHF.

The chain employs TRBV5-1 and TRBJ2-7; 7 nucleotides match TRBD1. Per the germline V gene, CDR1 is SGHRS and CDR2 is YFSETQ. The CDR3 runs 15 residues. V dropped 4 bases and J dropped 3; count of bases not matched to a gene: 10. The CDR3 region is CASSREPGQFYEQYF. The CDR3 nucleotides are TGCGCCAGCAGCCGAGAACCGGGACAGTTCTACGAGCAGTACTTC.

V gene TRBV6-5 combines with J gene TRBJ2-7, with D unresolved. The CDR3 consists of 12 residues. Looked up from germline, CDR1 is MNHEY and CDR2 is SVGAGI. Trimming took 6 bases from V and 7 from J, leaving 13 bases between them. The CDR3 DNA follows: TGTGCCAGCAGCCCGACCCTCCGGGAGCAGTACTTC. Protein sequence: CASSPTLREQYF.

This clone was observed a single time. Other nucleotide sequences from this sample produce the same CDR3. The J gene is TRBJ1-4, the V gene TRBV5-1; no firm D call. V was cut by 0 bases and J by 8 bases, with 11 bases left in between. This CDR3 comprises 14 residues. CDR1 SGHRS and CDR2 YFSETQ come from the germline V gene. CDR3 sequence (DNA): TGCGCCAGCAGCTTGGGGGGTGGAAACGAAAAACTGTTTTTT. Translated: CASSLGGGNEKLFF.

This clone occurred once. This sequence joins TRBV18 and TRBJ2-2; D gene unclear. Trimming left V 3 bases short and J 6 bases short, with 11 bases between. This CDR3 spans 14 amino acids. The V gene's germline CDR1 is KGHSH and CDR2 LQKENI. The CDR3 DNA reads as TGTGCCAGCTCACCCGACCGGACGGCCGGGGAGCTGTTTTTT. Amino acid sequence: CASSPDRTAGELFF.